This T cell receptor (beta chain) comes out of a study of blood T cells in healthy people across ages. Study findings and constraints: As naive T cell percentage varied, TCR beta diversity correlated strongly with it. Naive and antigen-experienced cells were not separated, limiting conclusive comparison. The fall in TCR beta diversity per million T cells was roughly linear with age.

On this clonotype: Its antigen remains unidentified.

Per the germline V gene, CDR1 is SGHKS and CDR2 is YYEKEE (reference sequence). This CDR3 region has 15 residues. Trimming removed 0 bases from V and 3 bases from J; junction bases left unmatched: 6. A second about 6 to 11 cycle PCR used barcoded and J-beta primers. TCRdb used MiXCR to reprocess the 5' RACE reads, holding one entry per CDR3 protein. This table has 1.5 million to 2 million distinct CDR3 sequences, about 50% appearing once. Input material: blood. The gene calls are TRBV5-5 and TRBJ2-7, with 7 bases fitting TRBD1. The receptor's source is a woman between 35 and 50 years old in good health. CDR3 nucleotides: TGTGCCAGCAGCTTGGGTGACGGGACAGTCTACGAGCAGTACTTC. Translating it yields CASSLGDGTVYEQYF.